A selection of T cell receptor beta chains follows, all from one sample in a study of blood T cells in healthy people across ages. TCRdb passed the 5' RACE reads through MiXCR, listing each CDR3 protein once. This table holds hundreds of thousands of distinct CDR3 sequences, approximately 31% found once. Sequencing was performed on blood. All receptors come from a woman at least 80 years old in good health. Each CDR3 is given with its conserved first and last residue. Each record gives: V gene, J gene, CDR3 protein.

>TRBV6-5|TRBJ1-5
CASSPTVDQPQHF
>TRBV20-1|.
CSASSQGALQETQYF
>TRBV20-1|TRBJ2-3
CSAIPSGGEITDTQYF
>TRBV7-2|TRBJ2-1
CASSLGGQGASEQFF
>TRBV7-3|TRBJ2-3
CASSLTGAGVADTQYF
>TRBV20-1|TRBJ2-3
CSAYPGQGATDTQYF
>TRBV29-1|TRBJ2-5
CSGETGWETQYF
>TRBV30|TRBJ1-2
CAWSGDVSYTF
>TRBV7-3|TRBJ2-6
CASSPTPRDRGFGANVLTF
>TRBV19|TRBJ2-1
CASSIGLPTGLNEQFF
>TRBV24-1|TRBJ1-2
CATAGDPGGYTF
>TRBV7-2|TRBJ2-3
CASSLALTSGVSTDTQYF
>TRBV5-1|TRBJ1-2
CASSREGRESGYTF
>TRBV29-1|TRBJ2-5
CSVPRLAGRKETQYF
>TRBV20-1|TRBJ2-5
CSAPTGTSGGGAQYF
>TRBV7-9|TRBJ2-5
CASSLRLAGGIFQETQYF
>TRBV4-3|TRBJ1-4
CASSHPQSSGGEKLFF
>TRBV7-9|TRBJ1-1
CASSFSRDSTEAFF
>TRBV14|TRBJ1-2
CASSQDVRINGYTF
>TRBV7-3|TRBJ2-1
CASSLRGGIQNEQFF
>TRBV10-3|TRBJ2-1
CAISDLSSNEQFF
>TRBV20-1|TRBJ1-2
CSATGGTGSNYGYTF
>TRBV7-8|TRBJ1-5
CASSLAGGKTQPQHF
>TRBV11-3|TRBJ2-1
CASSLIFGDGLNEQFF
>TRBV7-3|TRBJ2-5
CASSTDTQETQYF
>TRBV7-3|TRBJ2-7
CASSFSGTGVHEQYF